This T cell receptor (beta chain) derives from a study of shared clonotypes between healthy human individuals. Looking at the study overall: Three plates were used per donor for CD4 naive, three for CD4 memory, two for CD8 naive and one for CD8 memory. Study-wide results and limits: Naive CD4 clonotypes were shared across a few donors at approximately 5.3%.

Clones were read by immunoSEQ multiplex PCR, and TCRdb kept only the in-frame ones, dropping some. The sample holds approximately 2.4 million clones, almost 96% seen once. This CDR3 region has 17 residues. Germline-derived CDR1 and CDR2 are MGHRA and YSYEKL. The V segment lost 1 base and the J segment 2 bases; nucleotides outside the gene matches: 7. A word on this clone: The antigen is not known.

V is TRBV4-1 and J is TRBJ2-3, with TRBD2 matching over 9 bases. The sequence was collected from a man younger than 30 in good health. The sample comprised naive CD4+ T cells sorted from blood. Subset given: CD45RA+ positively selected. The CDR3 sequence: CASSQVLAGLHTDTQYF. CDR3 sequence (DNA): TGCGCCAGCAGCCAAGTTCTAGCGGGGTTACACACAGATACGCAGTATTTT.